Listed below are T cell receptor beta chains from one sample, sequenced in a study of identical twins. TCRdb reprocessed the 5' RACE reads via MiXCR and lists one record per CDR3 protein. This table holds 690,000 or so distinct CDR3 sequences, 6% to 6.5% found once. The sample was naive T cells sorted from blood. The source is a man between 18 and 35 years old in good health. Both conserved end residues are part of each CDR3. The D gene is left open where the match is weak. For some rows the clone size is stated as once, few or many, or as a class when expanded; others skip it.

CDR3 DNA: TGTGCCAGCACCCCGGGGCCTCGTAATTCACCCCTCCACTTT; CDR3 protein: CASTPGPRNSPLHF; D gene: -; clone size: few; J gene: TRBJ1-6; V gene: TRBV6-1
CDR3 DNA: TGTGCCAGCAGCCCGCGACGGGAGACCCATAGCACAGATACGCAGTATTTT; CDR3 protein: CASSPRRETHSTDTQYF; D gene: -; clone size: few; J gene: TRBJ2-3; V gene: TRBV7-2
CDR3 DNA: TGCAGCGTTGTAGGACTAGCGGGACACACAGATACGCAGTATTTT; CDR3 protein: CSVVGLAGHTDTQYF; D gene: TRBD2; clone size: many; J gene: TRBJ2-3; V gene: TRBV29-1
CDR3 DNA: TGTGCCACCAGTGATTCAGGGCCGGGAGAGACCCAGTACTTC; CDR3 protein: CATSDSGPGETQYF; D gene: -; clone size: few; J gene: TRBJ2-5; V gene: TRBV24-1
CDR3 DNA: TGTGCCAGCAGCCTGGTCCGGGCTCAGGGGGTGACTGAAGCTTTCTTT; CDR3 protein: CASSLVRAQGVTEAFF; D gene: TRBD1; clone size: few; J gene: TRBJ1-1; V gene: TRBV7-9
CDR3 DNA: TGTGCCAGCAGCAGAGCGGGAGGGAATACGCAGTATTTT; CDR3 protein: CASSRAGGNTQYF; D gene: TRBD2; clone size: few; J gene: TRBJ2-3; V gene: TRBV7-9
CDR3 DNA: TGCAGTGCTAAAAAAGCCGTCGAGACAGGAAACAATGAGCAGTTCTTC; CDR3 protein: CSAKKAVETGNNEQFF; D gene: -; clone size: many; J gene: TRBJ2-1; V gene: TRBV20-1
CDR3 DNA: TGTGCCAGCAGCTTTACGGGTTCGAATGAGCAGTTCTTC; CDR3 protein: CASSFTGSNEQFF; D gene: -; clone size: many; J gene: TRBJ2-1; V gene: TRBV5-5
CDR3 DNA: TGTGCCAGCAGCTTGACAGGGGGTTTAGGCCAGCCCCAGCATTTT; CDR3 protein: CASSLTGGLGQPQHF; D gene: TRBD1; clone size: many; J gene: TRBJ1-5; V gene: TRBV5-6
CDR3 DNA: TGTGCCAGCAGTGGGGATAGCGGGAGCTCCGGGGAGCTGTTTTTT; CDR3 protein: CASSGDSGSSGELFF; D gene: TRBD2; clone size: few; J gene: TRBJ2-2; V gene: TRBV2
CDR3 DNA: TGCAGTGCTAGCCGGGGCAATGAGCAGTTCTTC; CDR3 protein: CSASRGNEQFF; D gene: -; clone size: many; J gene: TRBJ2-1; V gene: TRBV20-1
CDR3 DNA: TGTGCCAGCAGCGTGGGACTAGCGGTTAATGAGCAGTTCTTC; CDR3 protein: CASSVGLAVNEQFF; D gene: TRBD2; clone size: many; J gene: TRBJ2-1; V gene: TRBV7-3
CDR3 DNA: TGTGCCATCAGTGAGTCCGGGGGGTCAGATACGCAGTATTTT; CDR3 protein: CAISESGGSDTQYF; D gene: TRBD2; clone size: many; J gene: TRBJ2-3; V gene: TRBV10-3
CDR3 DNA: TGCGCCAGCAGCCCCCAACGGCTAGCGGGAGTGGAGACCCAGTACTTC; CDR3 protein: CASSPQRLAGVETQYF; D gene: TRBD2; clone size: -; J gene: TRBJ2-5; V gene: TRBV5-1
CDR3 DNA: TGTGCCACCAGCAGAGATTTAGGGGGCGAGCAGTACTTC; CDR3 protein: CATSRDLGGEQYF; D gene: -; clone size: few; J gene: TRBJ2-7; V gene: TRBV15
CDR3 DNA: TGCAGCGGTAGGAGCGGACTAGACTCAATAGAGACCCAGTACTTC; CDR3 protein: CSGRSGLDSIETQYF; D gene: TRBD2; clone size: many; J gene: TRBJ2-5; V gene: TRBV29-1
CDR3 DNA: TGTGCCAGCAGCTCAGGGTACTATAATTCACCCCTCCACTTT; CDR3 protein: CASSSGYYNSPLHF; D gene: -; clone size: few; J gene: TRBJ1-6; V gene: TRBV28
CDR3 DNA: TGCGCCAGCAGCCAAGATCTGTCCGGGAACACTGAAGCTTTCTTT; CDR3 protein: CASSQDLSGNTEAFF; D gene: -; clone size: few; J gene: TRBJ1-1; V gene: TRBV4-1
CDR3 DNA: TGTGCCAGCTGGATGAGGGACAATGAGCAGTTCTTC; CDR3 protein: CASWMRDNEQFF; D gene: -; clone size: many; J gene: TRBJ2-1; V gene: TRBV6-5
CDR3 DNA: TGTGCCAGCAGCGTCCAGACAGGGGCCAGGGGCAATGAGCAGTTCTTC; CDR3 protein: CASSVQTGARGNEQFF; D gene: TRBD1; clone size: many; J gene: TRBJ2-1; V gene: TRBV7-3
CDR3 DNA: TGTGCCAGCAGCCAAGATTCTGCCGACAGGGCTCATGGCTACACCTTC; CDR3 protein: CASSQDSADRAHGYTF; D gene: TRBD1; clone size: many; J gene: TRBJ1-2; V gene: TRBV4-2
CDR3 DNA: TGCAGTGCCAGGAGCGGGAGAGGCTCGGAGACCCAGTACTTC; CDR3 protein: CSARSGRGSETQYF; D gene: TRBD2; clone size: -; J gene: TRBJ2-5; V gene: TRBV20-1